This entry lists 28 T cell receptor beta chains sequenced from one sample in a study of blood T cell repertoires in COVID-19. Here immunoSEQ multiplex PCR was the method, and the copy in TCRdb shows in-frame clones only, minus some. Of about 58,000 clones in the sample, 85% to 90% were seen once. The sequenced material came from peripheral blood. These TCRs come from a man between 40 and 49 years old with active COVID-19.

This clone has more than one count but fewer than ten. J is TRBJ1-4 and V is TRBV2; TRBD1 matches 7 bases. Germline V gives CDR1 SNHLY, CDR2 FYNNEI. After removal of 7 bases from V and 3 bases from J, the junction contained 5 bases not matched to a gene. The CDR3 spans 14 residues. CDR3 residues: CASNYRGPNEKLFF. CDR3 nucleotides: TGTGCCAGCAACTACAGGGGCCCTAATGAAAAACTGTTTTTT. Supplemented by reference TRBV2 and TRBJ1-4, the full variable domain reads EPEVTQTPSHQVTQMGQEVILRCVPISNHLYFYWYRQILGQKVEFLVSFYNNEISEKSEIFDDQFSVERPDGSNFTLKIRSTKLEDSAMYFCASNYRGPNEKLFFGSGTQLSVL.

The chain employs TRBV9 and TRBJ2-3; 7 bases align to TRBD2. This CDR3 spans 18 amino acids. Per germline, CDR1 SGDLS and CDR2 YYNGEE. J was trimmed by 4 bases and V by 3 bases; bases with no gene match: 17. The CDR3 DNA sequence: TGTGCCAGCAGCGGGGGGAGGGACTTGACGTCGAGGGCAGATACGCAGTATTTT. As protein: CASSGGRDLTSRADTQYF.

This sequence joins TRBV6-5 and TRBJ2-1; 9 nucleotides line up with TRBD2. Germline values: CDR1 MNHEY, CDR2 SVGAGI. Unmatched junction bases numbered 9, after V lost 7 bases and J lost 5 bases. The CDR3 loop spans 15 amino acids. CDR3 DNA sequence: TGTGCCAGCACTCATAGCGGGAGTCAGGACAATGAGCAGTTCTTC. This gives the protein CASTHSGSQDNEQFF.

The chain couples TRBV2 to TRBJ2-2; 7 bases agree with TRBD2. CDR1 SNHLY and CDR2 FYNNEI come from the germline V gene. The CDR3 is 14 amino acids. The ends lost 7 bases at V and 6 bases at J; junction bases unmatched: 8. The CDR3 reads CASIGMRGSGELFF. The CDR3 DNA reads as TGTGCCAGCATAGGGATGCGGGGGTCCGGGGAGCTGTTTTTT.

This clone was found once. The chain employs TRBV4-1 and TRBJ1-6; D might be TRBD1 (5 bases). The V gene's germline CDR1 is MGHRA and CDR2 YSYEKL. CDR3 length equals 14 residues. V was clipped by 6 bases and J by 7 bases, with 13 bases between them. CDR3 DNA sequence: TGCGCCAGCAGAGAGGCGAAGGGGAATTCACCCCTCCACTTT. Its protein is CASREAKGNSPLHF.

The rearrangement joins TRBV19 to TRBJ2-7, with D uncertain. This CDR3 has 13 amino acids. Trimming took off 5 bases at V and 7 bases at J, with 15 bases between the two ends. Looked up from germline, CDR1 is LNHDA and CDR2 is SQIVND (reference sequence). CDR3: CASSPSPSREQYF. As DNA, the CDR3 is TGTGCCAGTAGTCCCTCACCCTCGAGGGAGCAGTACTTC.

This clone has just one count. V usage is TRBV5-6 and J usage is TRBJ1-2; 7 bases align to TRBD1. The CDR3 runs 13 residues. Germline assignment: CDR1 SGHDT and CDR2 YYEEEE. Unmatched junction bases numbered 8, after V lost 4 bases and J lost 8 bases. DNA for the CDR3: TGTGCCAGCAGCCTTGACAGGGCCCAAGGCTACACCTTC. It encodes CASSLDRAQGYTF.

The rearrangement uses TRBV19 and TRBJ2-7; D possibly corresponds to TRBD2 (6 bases). The V and J ends lost 10 bases and 1 base respectively, with 14 bases between them. The germline V gene has CDR1 LNHDA and CDR2 SQIVND (reference sequence). The CDR3 length is 13 residues. CDR3 nucleotide sequence: TGTGCCACCGCACGGGAGTGGTCCTACGAGCAGTACTTC. Translating gives CATAREWSYEQYF.

The V call is TRBV5-1, the J call TRBJ2-2; 11 bases align to TRBD2. This CDR3 is 15 amino acids long. The germline gives CDR1 SGHRS, CDR2 YFSETQ. Trimming cost V 4 bases and J 5 bases; bases outside gene matches: 4. Here the CDR3 DNA reads TGCGCCAGCAGCCCGGGACTAGCGGTAACCGGGGAGCTGTTTTTT. Protein: CASSPGLAVTGELFF.

The genes are TRBV5-4 and TRBJ2-6; 9 bases are shared with TRBD2. The CDR3 length is 17 residues. The J segment lost 0 bases and the V segment lost 7 bases, leaving 8 bases of the junction unmatched. Germline CDR1 is SGHNT and CDR2 is YYREEE (reference sequence). This CDR3 is CASGRLAEGSGANVLTF. In DNA, the CDR3 is TGTGCCAGCGGGCGACTAGCGGAGGGCTCTGGGGCCAACGTCCTGACTTTC.

The chain combines TRBV27 with TRBJ2-6; D not certain. V dropped 11 bases and J dropped 2 bases, with 7 bases sitting between them. The CDR3 has 12 residues. Germline V CDR1 and CDR2: MNHEY, SMNVEV (reference sequence). The CDR3 bases are TGTGCCTCAGGAACTGGGGCCAACGTCCTGACTTTC. This translates into CASGTGANVLTF.

The rearrangement links TRBV9 to TRBJ1-5; D is ambiguous. The V gene lost 0 bases and the J gene lost 4 bases, with 8 bases spanning the gap. The germline gives CDR1 SGDLS, CDR2 YYNGEE. This CDR3 is 14 amino acids long. The CDR3 protein is CASSVEGGNQPQHF. CDR3 sequence (DNA): TGTGCCAGCAGCGTAGAGGGCGGGAATCAGCCCCAGCATTTT.

The J gene is TRBJ1-1, the V gene TRBV5-1, with no clear D. V was trimmed by 4 bases and J by 4 bases, leaving 17 bases between them. CDR1 and CDR2 from the germline V gene are SGHRS and YFSETQ. The CDR3 length is 15 residues. CDR3 sequence: CASSPYTSAGTEAFF. The CDR3 coding sequence is TGCGCCAGCAGCCCCTACACCTCGGCGGGCACTGAAGCTTTCTTT.

The rearrangement links TRBV19 to TRBJ2-2; D is unclear. Germline V gene data show CDR1 as LNHDA and CDR2 as SQIVND (reference sequence). This CDR3 comprises 13 residues. V was cut by 7 bases and J by 2 bases, with 8 bases left in between. The CDR3 here is CASKPVNTGELFF. CDR3 coding DNA: TGTGCCAGTAAACCGGTAAACACCGGGGAGCTGTTTTTT.

The genes are TRBV18 and TRBJ2-6; the D gene is possibly TRBD1 (5 bases). The germline gives CDR1 KGHSH, CDR2 LQKENI. V was cut by 3 bases and J by 4 bases, with 16 bases left in between. This CDR3 has 17 residues. The CDR3 DNA is TGTGCCAGCTCACCGCTGACACAGGCCCTAGGGGCCAACGTCCTGACTTTC. Its translation is CASSPLTQALGANVLTF. Supplemented by reference TRBV18 and TRBJ2-6, the full variable domain reads NAGVMQNPRHLVRRRGQEARLRCSPMKGHSHVYWYRQLPEEGLKFMVYLQKENIIDESGMPKERFSAEFPKEGPSILRIQQVVRGDSAAYFCASSPLTQALGANVLTFGAGSRLTVL.

V gene TRBV2 combines with J gene TRBJ2-1, with a tentative D call TRBD1 (6 bases). V was shortened by 7 bases and J by 1 base, with 14 bases between the two germline ends. CDR1 and CDR2 from the germline V gene are SNHLY and FYNNEI. The CDR3 sequence is 15 residues long. The DNA of the CDR3 is TGTGCCAGCATTAACAGGGATCTATCCTACAATGAGCAGTTCTTC. Its translation is CASINRDLSYNEQFF. The complete variable domain, with remaining parts taken from reference TRBV2 and TRBJ2-1, reads EPEVTQTPSHQVTQMGQEVILRCVPISNHLYFYWYRQILGQKVEFLVSFYNNEISEKSEIFDDQFSVERPDGSNFTLKIRSTKLEDSAMYFCASINRDLSYNEQFFGPGTRLTVL.

The J gene is TRBJ2-3, the V gene TRBV5-6; D perhaps matches TRBD1 (5 bases). Germline V CDR1 and CDR2: SGHDT, YYEEEE. The V end lost 0 bases, the J end lost 11 bases, and 16 bases lay between the germline ends. The CDR3 is 14 amino acids. The CDR3 coding sequence is TGTGCCAGCAGCTTGGGCAGGGCCTCTAGGATGCAGTATTTT. The encoded protein is CASSLGRASRMQYF.

The chain uses TRBV7-2 and TRBJ2-7, with 8 bases lining up with TRBD1. The CDR3 has 16 residues. The V gene's germline CDR1 is SGHTA and CDR2 FQGNSA. V shed 3 bases, J shed 0 bases, and the junction held 7 bases outside the gene matches. This chain's CDR3 is CASSFWPGQDSYEQYF. In DNA form, the CDR3 reads TGTGCCAGCAGCTTTTGGCCGGGACAGGACTCCTACGAGCAGTACTTC.

The V and J genes are TRBV30 and TRBJ2-3; TRBD1 might be the D (6 bases). The CDR3 has 13 residues. Germline values: CDR1 GTSNPN, CDR2 SVGIG (reference sequence). V lost 5 bases to trimming and J lost 2 bases, with 11 bases between them. CDR3 amino acids: CAWARGITDTQYF. CDR3 nucleotide sequence: TGTGCCTGGGCTAGGGGGATCACAGATACGCAGTATTTT.

J is TRBJ1-5 and V is TRBV28; 10 nucleotides agree with TRBD1. CDR3 length: 15 amino acids. The J segment lost 6 bases and the V segment lost 3 bases, leaving 5 bases of the junction unmatched. Germline V gene lookup returns CDR1 MDHEN and CDR2 SYDVKM. CDR3 sequence reads: CASSLGQGFRQPQHF. CDR3 sequence (DNA): TGTGCCAGCAGTTTGGGACAGGGGTTCCGTCAGCCCCAGCATTTT.

The chain couples TRBV5-1 to TRBJ2-5; unclear D gene. V lost 3 bases, J lost 0 bases, and 9 bases lay in between. This CDR3 spans 14 amino acids. Looked up from germline, CDR1 is SGHRS and CDR2 is YFSETQ. The DNA of the CDR3 is TGCGCCAGCAGCTCATACAGTGACCAAGAGACCCAGTACTTC. Protein sequence: CASSSYSDQETQYF.

The chain recombines TRBV5-1 with TRBJ2-1, with TRBD2 matching over 13 bases. Per the germline V gene, CDR1 is SGHRS and CDR2 is YFSETQ. Trimming removed 4 bases from V and 6 bases from J; junction bases left unmatched: 7. The length of the CDR3 is 16 residues. The CDR3 bases are TGCGCCAGCAGCCCCCCGGGACTAGCGGGGACCAATGAGCAGTTCTTC. Residues: CASSPPGLAGTNEQFF.

V usage is TRBV28 and J usage is TRBJ2-7; tentative D call: TRBD1 (6 bases). The CDR3 extends over 13 amino acids. CDR1 MDHEN and CDR2 SYDVKM come from the germline V gene. Trimming pared 6 bases from V and 4 bases from J, leaving 13 bases between. CDR3 bases: TGTGCCAGCAGGGACAGACGGCTTTACGAGCAGTACTTC. Translation: CASRDRRLYEQYF.

This chain links TRBV23-1 with TRBJ1-6; no reliable D call. TRBV23-1 is designated an ORF whose function remains uncertain. V was trimmed by 4 bases and J by 9 bases, leaving 16 bases between them. This CDR3 contains 15 residues. The CDR3 sequence is CASSPPTGGSSPLHF. The CDR3 DNA is TGCGCCAGCAGTCCCCCGACCGGCGGCTCTTCACCCCTCCACTTT.

CDR3 amino acids: CASSIRTGSGYEQYF. CDR3 bases: TGTGCCAGCAGTATACGGACAGGGAGCGGGTACGAGCAGTACTTC. This chain connects TRBV2 to TRBJ2-7; 8 positions match TRBD1. V lost 5 bases and J lost 4; bases outside the gene matches: 10. This CDR3 region has 15 residues. The germline CDR1 and CDR2 sequences are SNHLY and FYNNEI. Drawing the rest from reference TRBV2 and TRBJ2-7, the complete variable domain is EPEVTQTPSHQVTQMGQEVILRCVPISNHLYFYWYRQILGQKVEFLVSFYNNEISEKSEIFDDQFSVERPDGSNFTLKIRSTKLEDSAMYFCASSIRTGSGYEQYFGPGTRLTVT.

The chain is built from TRBV2 and TRBJ2-7; 13 bases are a match to TRBD2. Germline CDR1 SNHLY, CDR2 FYNNEI. The CDR3 is 15 residues long. V shed 7 bases and J 5 bases; nucleotides not matched to a gene: 8. Written as DNA, the CDR3 is TGTGCCAGCATCCTCGGACTAGCGGGAGTCAACGAGCAGTACTTC. Its translation: CASILGLAGVNEQYF.

V and J are TRBV7-8 and TRBJ2-2; 7 bases fit TRBD2. Germline loops: CDR1 SGHVS, CDR2 FQNEAQ. The V and J ends lost 7 bases and 0 bases, in that order; junction bases with no gene match: 5. The CDR3 is 15 residues long. CDR3 region: CASTISGANTGELFF. The DNA of the CDR3 is TGTGCCAGCACCATCAGCGGGGCGAACACCGGGGAGCTGTTTTTT.

This chain joins TRBV5-1 and TRBJ1-1; D unresolved. From germline, CDR1 is SGHRS and CDR2 YFSETQ. CDR3 length: 13 amino acids. V gave up 0 bases and J gave up 6 bases, with 9 bases separating them. The CDR3 is CASSLAGEPEAFF. CDR3 bases: TGCGCCAGCAGCTTGGCCGGGGAGCCTGAAGCTTTCTTT.